This T cell receptor beta chain was sequenced for a study of CD8 T cells in Susac syndrome. Study-wide points: The authors acknowledged that their TCR sequencing and HLA analysis involved a relatively small number of individuals.

Reverse transcription of about 0.45 to 1 ug RNA used random hexamers. Amplification of TCR beta CDR3 spanned 54 Vbeta and 13 Jbeta via immunoSEQ multiplex PCR. TCRdb redid the calling of the immunoSEQ multiplex PCR reads with MiXCR, one entry per CDR3 protein. The sample yields about 130,000 distinct CDR3 sequences, approximately 93% seen once. This CDR3 contains 16 residues. Per the germline V gene, CDR1 is DFQATT and CDR2 is SNEGSKA (reference sequence). Trimming cost V 0 bases and J 5 bases; bases outside gene matches: 8. Negative magnetic isolation gave CD8+ and CD4+ cells; FACS enriched CD8+ TEMRA. On this clonotype: What it recognizes is unknown.

Specimen: CD8+ T cells from PBMCs. The gene calls are TRBV20-1 and TRBJ2-5; 11 bases map to TRBD2. The receptor's source is a human donor with multiple sclerosis. CDR3 protein: CSARDLLAGEGETQYF. CDR3 nucleotides: TGCAGTGCTAGAGACCTACTAGCGGGAGAAGGGGAGACCCAGTACTTC.